This entry describes one T cell receptor beta chain. The data were produced by immunoSEQ multiplex PCR, yet TCRdb's version contains in-frame clones alone and is incomplete. The repertoire has roughly 300,000 clones, around 84% of them found once; the top ten carry roughly 2.5%. The data were obtained in a study of blood T cell repertoires in COVID-19. The CDR3 is made up of 14 amino acids. Germline CDR1 and CDR2: GTSNPN and SVGIG (reference sequence). The V and J ends lost 0 bases and 10 bases, in that order; junction bases with no gene match: 4. The V and J genes are TRBV30 and TRBJ1-6; 9 bases match TRBD1. This receptor was identified in a woman aged 50 to 60 who had recovered from COVID-19. Sequenced input: PBMCs or T cells enriched from blood (not recorded which). DNA for the CDR3: TGTGCCTGGAGTGTCTGGACAGGGGAGTCACCCCTCCACTTT. It yields the protein CAWSVWTGESPLHF.